This T cell receptor beta chain is drawn from a study of T-cell memory formation after mild COVID-19. Looking at the study overall: For the most part, TCR clusters were specific to one donor.

The CDR3 covers 15 residues. CDR1 and CDR2 from the germline V gene are SGHRS and YFSETQ. V was clipped by 3 bases and J by 2 bases; unmatched bases: 5. Concerning this clonotype itself: The antigen is not known.

cDNA libraries for TCR alpha and TCR beta, carrying sample barcodes and UMIs, came from 5'RACE with constant-segment primers. A single record per CDR3 protein comes from TCRdb applying MiXCR to the 5' RACE reads. The sample has some 68,000 distinct CDR3 sequences, approximately 15% seen once. Study outcomes and limitations: Second-wave clones peaking on day 37 lacked confirmed SARS-CoV-2 specificity. The study found contracting CD4+ clones mainly in CM and EM and contracting CD8+ clones in EMRA.

This receptor was taken from an adult woman who had mild COVID-19 (a few samples of this study predate the infection). Cell type and time point are not known. The V gene is TRBV5-1, the J gene TRBJ2-7, with 10 bases that match TRBD2. Specimen: PBMCs or a T cell subset sorted from them (not recorded which). The CDR3 nucleotides read TGCGCCAGCAGCTCCGGACTAGCGGTAACCTACGAGCAGTACTTC. Amino acids: CASSSGLAVTYEQYF.